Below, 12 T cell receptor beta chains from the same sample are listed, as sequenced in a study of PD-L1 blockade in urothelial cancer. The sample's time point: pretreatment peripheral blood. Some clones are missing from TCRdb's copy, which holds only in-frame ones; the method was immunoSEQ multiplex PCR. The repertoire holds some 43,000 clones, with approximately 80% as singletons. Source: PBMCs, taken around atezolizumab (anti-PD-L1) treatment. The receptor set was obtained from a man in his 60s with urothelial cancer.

CDR3 bases: TGCGCCAGCAGTCCCCGGACAGATTGTCTAAGCAATCAGCCCCAGCATTTT. This codes for CASSPRTDCLSNQPQHF. The chain couples TRBV23-1 to TRBJ1-5; a possible D gene is TRBD1 (6 bases). TRBV23-1 is classed as an ORF, of uncertain function. V was shortened by 4 bases and J by 1 base, with 17 bases between the two germline ends. The CDR3 covers 17 residues.

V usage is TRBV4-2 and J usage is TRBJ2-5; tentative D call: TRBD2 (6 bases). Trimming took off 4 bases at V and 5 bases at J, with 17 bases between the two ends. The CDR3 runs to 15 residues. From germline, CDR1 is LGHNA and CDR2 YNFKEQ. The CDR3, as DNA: TGTGCCAGCAGCCCCTCGTTCGGGGGAGATGAGACCCAGTACTTC. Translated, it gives CASSPSFGGDETQYF.

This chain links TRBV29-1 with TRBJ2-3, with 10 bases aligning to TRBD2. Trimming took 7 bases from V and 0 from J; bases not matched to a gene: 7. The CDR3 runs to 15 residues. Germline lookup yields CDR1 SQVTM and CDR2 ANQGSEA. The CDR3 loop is CSAEAGGSSTDTQYF. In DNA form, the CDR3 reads TGCAGCGCCGAAGCGGGAGGGTCCAGCACAGATACGCAGTATTTT.

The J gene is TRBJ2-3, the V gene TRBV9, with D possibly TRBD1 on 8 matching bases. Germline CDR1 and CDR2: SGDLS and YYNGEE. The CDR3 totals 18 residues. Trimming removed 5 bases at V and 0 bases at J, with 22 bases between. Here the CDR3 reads CASSLGQGGSYSTDTQYF. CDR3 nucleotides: TGTGCCAGCAGTCTAGGACAGGGAGGGTCCTACAGCACAGATACGCAGTATTTT.

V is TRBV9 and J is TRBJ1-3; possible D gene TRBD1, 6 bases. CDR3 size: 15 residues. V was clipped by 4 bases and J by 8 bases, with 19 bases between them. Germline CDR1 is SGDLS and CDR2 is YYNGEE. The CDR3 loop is CASSPDSSGFDTIYF. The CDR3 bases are TGTGCCAGCAGCCCGGACAGTTCGGGGTTCGACACCATATATTTT.

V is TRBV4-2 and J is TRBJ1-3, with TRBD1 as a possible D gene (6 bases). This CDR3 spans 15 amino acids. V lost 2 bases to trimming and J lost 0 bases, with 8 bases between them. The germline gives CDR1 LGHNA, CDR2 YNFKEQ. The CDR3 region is CASSQQGNSGNTIYF. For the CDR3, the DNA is TGTGCCAGCAGCCAACAGGGGAACTCTGGAAACACCATATATTTT.

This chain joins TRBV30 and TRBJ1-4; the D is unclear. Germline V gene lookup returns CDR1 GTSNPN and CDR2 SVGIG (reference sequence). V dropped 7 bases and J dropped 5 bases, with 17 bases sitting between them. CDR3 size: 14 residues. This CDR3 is CASSESARNEKLFF. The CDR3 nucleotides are TGTGCCTCCTCCGAGTCGGCGAGGAATGAAAAACTGTTTTTT.

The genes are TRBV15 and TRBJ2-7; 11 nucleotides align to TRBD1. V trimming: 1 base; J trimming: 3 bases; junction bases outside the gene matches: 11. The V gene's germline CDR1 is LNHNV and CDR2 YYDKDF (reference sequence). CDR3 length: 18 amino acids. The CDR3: CATSRVGQGVTLGYEQYF. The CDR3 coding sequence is TGTGCCACCAGCAGAGTGGGACAGGGGGTAACTCTAGGCTACGAGCAGTACTTC. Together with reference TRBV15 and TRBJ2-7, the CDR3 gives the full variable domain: DAMVIQNPRYQVTQFGKPVTLSCSQTLNHNVMYWYQQKSSQAPKLLFHYYDKDFNNEADTPDNFQSRRPNTSFCFLDIRSPGLGDTAMYLCATSRVGQGVTLGYEQYFGPGTRLTVT.

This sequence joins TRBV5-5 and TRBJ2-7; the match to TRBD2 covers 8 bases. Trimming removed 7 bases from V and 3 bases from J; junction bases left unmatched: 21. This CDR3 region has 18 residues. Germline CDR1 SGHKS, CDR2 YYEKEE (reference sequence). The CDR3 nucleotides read TGTGCCAGCGCTCCGGGACTAGTTGGGTCGGGGGTGATCTACGAGCAGTACTTC. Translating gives CASAPGLVGSGVIYEQYF.

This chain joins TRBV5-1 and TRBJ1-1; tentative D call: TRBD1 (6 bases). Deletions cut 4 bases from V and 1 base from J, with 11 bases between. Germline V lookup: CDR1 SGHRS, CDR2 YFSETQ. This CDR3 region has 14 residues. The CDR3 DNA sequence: TGCGCCAGCAGCGTCGCGACAGGGAACACTGAAGCTTTCTTT. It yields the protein CASSVATGNTEAFF.

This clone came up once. This CDR3 is CAISERVGGLNGYTF. The CDR3 coding sequence is TGTGCCATCAGTGAGAGGGTCGGGGGGCTCAATGGCTACACCTTC. The chain joins TRBV10-3 to TRBJ1-2; D is possibly TRBD1 (6 bases). V lost 2 bases to trimming and J lost 6 bases, with 16 bases between them. The germline V gene has CDR1 ENHRY and CDR2 SYGVKD. The CDR3 spans 15 residues.

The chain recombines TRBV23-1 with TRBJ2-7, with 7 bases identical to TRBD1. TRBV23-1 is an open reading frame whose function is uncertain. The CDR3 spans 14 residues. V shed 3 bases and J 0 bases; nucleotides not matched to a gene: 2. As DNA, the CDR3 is TGCGCCAGCAGTCATGACAGGGACTCCTACGAGCAGTACTTC. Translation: CASSHDRDSYEQYF.